Below, 6 T cell receptor beta chains from the same sample are listed, as sequenced in a study of blood T cell repertoires in COVID-19. Sequencing was performed with immunoSEQ multiplex PCR; in TCRdb, only in-frame clones are kept and a portion is missing. The profile shows around 150,000 clones, about 85% of them singletons. The sequenced material came from peripheral blood. The receptors were sampled from a woman aged 55-70 years with COVID-19, enrolled during active disease.

This sequence joins TRBV10-1 and TRBJ2-2, with TRBD1 matching 7 bases. This CDR3 spans 15 amino acids. V was clipped by 6 bases and J by 4 bases; unmatched bases: 8. CDR1 is WNHNN, CDR2 SYGVQD, per germline (reference sequence). The CDR3 sequence: CASSARQGTTGELFF. The CDR3 bases are TGCGCCAGCAGCGCCCGACAGGGAACCACCGGGGAGCTGTTTTTT.

The genes are TRBV6-6 and TRBJ1-3, with D hard to call. Trimming took 2 bases from V and 0 from J, leaving 8 bases between them. CDR1 and CDR2 from the germline V gene are MNHNY and SVGAGI (reference sequence). This CDR3 is built from 15 residues. As DNA, the CDR3 is TGTGCCAGCAGTTACCAGAGGGACTCTGGAAACACCATATATTTT. It specifies CASSYQRDSGNTIYF.

J is TRBJ2-1 and V is TRBV11-2; TRBD1 agrees at 9 bases. Germline V CDR1 and CDR2: SGHAT, FQNNGV. The CDR3 loop spans 17 amino acids. V trimming: 4 bases; J trimming: 6 bases; junction bases outside the gene matches: 13. The CDR3 nucleotides are TGTGCCAGCAGCTACTCCCCTTTTACAGGGGGCATCAATGAGCAGTTCTTC. It yields the protein CASSYSPFTGGINEQFF. Using reference TRBV11-2 and TRBJ2-1 for the parts outside the CDR3, the full variable domain is EAGVAQSPRYKIIEKRQSVAFWCNPISGHATLYWYQQILGQGPKLLIQFQNNGVVDDSQLPKDRFSAERLKGVDSTLKIQPAKLEDSAVYLCASSYSPFTGGINEQFFGPGTRLTVL.

The V call is TRBV19, the J call TRBJ1-3, with 7 bases matching TRBD1. The CDR3 runs to 16 residues. V shed 4 bases, J shed 4 bases, and the junction held 10 bases outside the gene matches. Per germline, CDR1 LNHDA and CDR2 SQIVND (reference sequence). CDR3 nucleotide sequence: TGTGCCAGTAGTACAGCCCCAACAGGGGACGGAAACACCATATATTTT. This sequence encodes CASSTAPTGDGNTIYF.

DNA of the CDR3: TGCAGCGTTTCGGATGGCTACACCTTC. Its translation: CSVSDGYTF. The V gene is TRBV29-1, the J gene TRBJ1-2; D gene ambiguous. The CDR3 loop spans 9 amino acids. V gave up 5 bases and J gave up 6 bases, with 4 bases separating them. CDR1 is SQVTM, CDR2 ANQGSEA, per germline. Variable domain in full (rest from reference TRBV29-1 and TRBJ1-2): SAVISQKPSRDICQRGTSLTIQCQVDSQVTMMFWYRQQPGQSLTLIATANQGSEATYESGFVIDKFPISRPNLTFSTLTVSNMSPEDSSIYLCSVSDGYTFGSGTRLTVV.

The chain joins TRBV5-1 to TRBJ2-1, with TRBD2 as a possible D gene (6 bases). Trimming pared 1 base from V and 7 bases from J, leaving 24 bases between. The CDR3 is 18 residues long. Germline values: CDR1 SGHRS, CDR2 YFSETQ. CDR3 region: CASSLRQISSEISNEQFF. CDR3 in DNA: TGCGCCAGCAGCTTGAGGCAGATATCTAGCGAGATTTCGAATGAGCAGTTCTTC.